This TCR beta chain was retrieved from a study of low-dose radiotherapy and immunotherapy resistance in tumors. Study-wide context: Every two weeks patients got nivolumab 240 mg flat dose, plus ipilimumab 1 mg/kg every six weeks, intravenously.

cDNA synthesis used a TRAV/TRBV-specific primer set for both chains. A constant-region primer paired with the V-primer adapter amplified TCRs over about 20 PCR cycles. TCRdb re-derived calls from the reads in MiXCR, one entry per CDR3 protein. Of roughly 17,000 distinct CDR3 sequences listed, about 73% are singletons. Trimming shortened V by 0 bases and J by 5 bases, and 12 bases separated the two germline ends. The V gene's germline CDR1 is SGHDT and CDR2 YYEEEE. This CDR3 is built from 15 residues. The sequence was collected from a human donor with advanced metastatic prostate, ovarian, gallbladder or colorectal cancer (not recorded which). This table probably holds off-target reads from a library built for another chain. This chain links TRBV5-6 with TRBJ1-5, with D possibly matching TRBD1 (5 bases). The CDR3, as DNA: TGTGCCAGCAGCTTGGCTCCCGGGGGGGATCAGCCCCAGCATTTT. Translation: CASSLAPGGDQPQHF.